These 17 T cell receptor beta chains were all obtained from the same sample, sequenced in a study of blood T cell repertoires in COVID-19. The table came from immunoSEQ multiplex PCR; TCRdb's copy has only in-frame clones and leaves some out. Of about 160,000 clones detected, 82% appear once; the ten largest clones hold approximately 6.8%. Sequencing was performed on peripheral blood. The source of these receptors is a woman aged 40 to 49 with COVID-19, enrolled during active disease.

The J gene is TRBJ1-3, the V gene TRBV12-3 or TRBV12-4; no definite D call. This CDR3 has 11 amino acids. Trimming cost V 2 bases and J 9 bases, with 5 bases left between them. DNA of the CDR3: TGTGCCAGCAGTTTACGTAGCACCATATATTTT. Amino acid sequence: CASSLRSTIYF.

This clone was counted between two and nine times. The chain has TRBV2 and TRBJ1-5, with unresolved D. The CDR3 is made up of 12 amino acids. Trimming removed 3 bases at V and 5 bases at J, with 5 bases between. The germline gives CDR1 SNHLY, CDR2 FYNNEI. The CDR3 here is CASSDRYQPQHF. The DNA for the CDR3 is TGTGCCAGCAGTGATCGGTATCAGCCCCAGCATTTT.

In this sample, this clone turned up many times. V usage is TRBV5-4 and J usage is TRBJ2-1; tentatively, D is TRBD2 (6 bases). V was clipped by 5 bases and J by 6 bases, with 12 bases between them. The CDR3 has 13 residues. Germline values: CDR1 SGHNT, CDR2 YYREEE (reference sequence). CDR3 bases: TGTGCCAGCAGGGGGACTCCTAGCAATGAGCAGTTCTTC. The encoded protein is CASRGTPSNEQFF.

The rearrangement uses TRBV18 and TRBJ2-1; 10 bases are shared with TRBD1. Losses at the gene ends were 2 bases for V and 5 bases for J; bases not matched to a gene: 12. Germline V gene lookup returns CDR1 KGHSH and CDR2 LQKENI. CDR3 length: 18 residues. CDR3 loop: CASSPYIPRDRGDNEQFF. CDR3 nucleotides: TGTGCCAGCTCACCATATATTCCCCGGGACAGGGGAGACAATGAGCAGTTCTTC.

This chain joins TRBV5-4 and TRBJ2-3; 8 bases agree with TRBD1. Germline values: CDR1 SGHNT, CDR2 YYREEE (reference sequence). J was trimmed by 4 bases and V by 5 bases; bases with no gene match: 9. The CDR3 runs 15 residues. CDR3 sequence (DNA): TGTGCCAGCAGTTACAGGGGGAGAGCCCCAGATACGCAGTATTTT. Translating it yields CASSYRGRAPDTQYF.

This rearrangement joins TRBV19 to TRBJ1-1; a weak D match, TRBD1 (6 bases). The CDR3 covers 13 residues. CDR1 is LNHDA and CDR2 is SQIVND in the germline V gene (reference sequence). The V gene lost 7 bases and the J gene lost 10 bases, with 19 bases spanning the gap. The CDR3 DNA sequence: TGTGCCAGTATTAAAAGAGGACAGTCTCGAGCTTTCTTT. It translates to CASIKRGQSRAFF.

The chain combines TRBV30 with TRBJ1-6; TRBD1 agrees at 7 bases. CDR1 GTSNPN and CDR2 SVGIG come from the germline V gene (reference sequence). CDR3 size: 18 residues. The ends lost 0 bases at V and 11 bases at J; junction bases unmatched: 19. The chain's CDR3 is CAWSVRGRGTARAAPLHF. In DNA form, the CDR3 reads TGTGCCTGGAGTGTACGGGGCAGGGGGACCGCCAGGGCGGCACCCCTCCACTTT.

CDR3 loop: CASRAGQGAIQPQHF. The DNA of the CDR3 is TGTGCCAGTAGGGCGGGACAGGGCGCAATCCAGCCCCAGCATTTT. The chain employs TRBV19 and TRBJ1-5; 9 nucleotides match TRBD1. Unmatched junction bases numbered 10, after V lost 6 bases and J lost 7 bases. This CDR3 region has 15 residues. Germline loops: CDR1 LNHDA, CDR2 SQIVND (reference sequence).

CDR3 sequence: CASSLDQGKSLGTQYF. The DNA of the CDR3 is TGTGCCAGCAGCTTAGATCAGGGAAAATCACTGGGTACGCAGTATTTT. This chain joins TRBV7-6 and TRBJ2-3; perhaps TRBD1 as D (5 bases). Germline values: CDR1 SGHVS, CDR2 FNYEAQ. V dropped 1 base and J dropped 8 bases, with 19 bases sitting between them. There are 16 residues in the CDR3.

This clone has more than one count but fewer than ten. The chain uses TRBV11-2 and TRBJ2-7; TRBD1 matches 7 bases. V gave up 1 base and J gave up 7 bases; unmatched junction bases: 10. The CDR3 runs 15 residues. Germline V gene sequence: CDR1 SGHAT, CDR2 FQNNGV. The CDR3 DNA follows: TGTGCCAGCAGCTTAGGGGACGGAAGGGGGCGGGAGCAGTACTTC. Translating gives CASSLGDGRGREQYF.

The chain couples TRBV5-6 to TRBJ2-5; 14 nucleotides agree with TRBD2. CDR3 length: 17 amino acids. Germline trimming cut 3 bases from V and 5 bases from J; bases unmatched to any gene: 9. Germline V CDR1 and CDR2: SGHDT, YYEEEE. The CDR3 coding sequence is TGTGCCAGCAGCTCAACTAGACTAGCGGGAGGGGAGGAGACCCAGTACTTC. This sequence encodes CASSSTRLAGGEETQYF.

This rearrangement joins TRBV19 to TRBJ2-1; 9 bases map to TRBD2. The CDR3 loop spans 15 amino acids. Germline V lookup: CDR1 LNHDA, CDR2 SQIVND (reference sequence). V trimming: 4 bases; J trimming: 8 bases; junction bases outside the gene matches: 9. The DNA for the CDR3 is TGTGCCAGTAGTACATTTAGCGGGAGTAGAGATGAGCAGTTCTTC. Residues: CASSTFSGSRDEQFF.

The genes are TRBV19 and TRBJ2-1, with TRBD2 identical over 12 bases. The CDR3 totals 20 residues. Germline V gene data show CDR1 as LNHDA and CDR2 as SQIVND (reference sequence). The J segment lost 0 bases and the V segment lost 3 bases, leaving 12 bases of the junction unmatched. For the CDR3, the DNA is TGTGCCAGTAGTATCAAACTAGCGGGGGGACCCTCTAGCTCCTACAATGAGCAGTTCTTC. As protein: CASSIKLAGGPSSSYNEQFF. The entire variable domain, with the rest obtained from reference TRBV19 and TRBJ2-1, is as follows: DGGITQSPKYLFRKEGQNVTLSCEQNLNHDAMYWYRQDPGQGLRLIYYSQIVNDFQKGDIAEGYSVSREKKESFPLTVTSAQKNPTAFYLCASSIKLAGGPSSSYNEQFFGPGTRLTVL.

The chain links TRBV29-1 to TRBJ1-1; D not certain. The V end lost 5 bases, the J end lost 2 bases, and 6 bases lay between the germline ends. The CDR3 runs 11 residues. Germline CDR1 and CDR2: SQVTM and ANQGSEA. The CDR3 DNA is TGCAGCGTTCTCTCCAACACTGAAGCTTTCTTT. This sequence encodes CSVLSNTEAFF.

The chain couples TRBV3-1 (or the pseudogene TRBV3-2) to TRBJ2-3; D might be TRBD1 (5 bases). The CDR3 totals 15 residues. Trimming removed 4 bases from V and 0 bases from J, with 11 bases in between. Germline CDR1 is LGHDT and CDR2 is YNNKEL (reference sequence). CDR3 in DNA: TGTGCCAGCAGCCCCAGGGTACTCAGCACAGATACGCAGTATTTT. It codes for CASSPRVLSTDTQYF.

The CDR3 nucleotides are TGTGCCAGCAGCCTGCGGAGCTCTGGAAACACCATATATTTT. Translation: CASSLRSSGNTIYF. The rearrangement uses TRBV3-1 (or the pseudogene TRBV3-2) and TRBJ1-3; D is undetermined. Trimming pared 4 bases from V and 0 bases from J, leaving 7 bases between. Germline V lookup: CDR1 LGHDT, CDR2 YNNKEL (reference sequence). The CDR3 loop spans 14 amino acids.

The V gene is TRBV15, the J gene TRBJ1-5; D gene uncertain. The CDR3 length is 16 residues. Trimming removed 2 bases at V and 11 bases at J, with 22 bases between. Germline assignment: CDR1 LNHNV and CDR2 YYDKDF (reference sequence). The CDR3 region is CATSRSPSGADGAQHF. Here the CDR3 DNA reads TGTGCCACCAGCAGATCCCCGTCGGGAGCGGATGGGGCCCAGCATTTT. The full variable domain, completed using reference TRBV15 and TRBJ1-5, is DAMVIQNPRYQVTQFGKPVTLSCSQTLNHNVMYWYQQKSSQAPKLLFHYYDKDFNNEADTPDNFQSRRPNTSFCFLDIRSPGLGDTAMYLCATSRSPSGADGAQHFGDGTRLSIL.